This entry describes one TCR beta chain. Antigen specificity is unknown. With 6 bases clipped from V and 2 bases from J, the junction kept 12 bases outside the gene matches. This CDR3 comprises 17 residues. This sample is drawn from a study of T cell repertoires in cytomegalovirus infection. Study-level information: Signatures in public TCR beta sequences pointed to both CMV infection and matching HLA type. Study-level results: Dominating the ex vivo response were TCR beta clonotypes that were CMV-specific and HLA-C-restricted.

MiXCR was run by TCRdb on the reads, yielding one entry per CDR3 protein. The table shows hundreds of thousands of distinct CDR3 sequences, with roughly a third occurring only once. The source of this sequence is a human donor in good health (CMV status not recorded). Some clones in this sample may be carry-over from other donors' samples. The V and J genes are TRBV12-3 or TRBV12-4 and TRBJ2-4; 8 bases are a match to TRBD1. The specimen was PBMCs. The CDR3 protein is CASSQTGEAQTKNIQYF. CDR3 coding DNA: TGTGCCAGCAGCCAGACAGGGGAAGCCCAGACCAAAAACATTCAGTACTTC.